This T cell receptor beta chain derives from a study of glioma-infiltrating T cells. The iRepertoire nested amplicon-rescue multiplex PCR amplified TCR alpha and beta CDR3s from RNA. One-step reverse transcription and amplification started from approximately 100-400 ng of tissue mRNA or PBMC total RNA. TCRdb re-called the multiplex PCR reads with MiXCR, one entry per CDR3 protein. The profile covers approximately 120,000 distinct CDR3 sequences, with less than 30% appearing a single time and roughly 15% taken by the ten largest. This clonotype was counted between two and nine times. A much larger clone sits a single nucleotide away, making a read error possible. The missing conserved phenylalanine or tryptophan at the end of this CDR3 makes a read error likely. V lost 3 bases and J 9 bases, leaving 12 bases between the germline ends. CDR1 and CDR2 from the germline V gene are DFQATT and SNEGSKA (reference sequence). This CDR3 is built from 12 residues.

The source of this sequence is a human donor with low-grade glioma or glioblastoma, undergoing nonglioma brain surgery, or in good health (not recorded which). This sequence joins TRBV20-1 and TRBJ2-1, with D hard to call. The sample taken for sequencing was glioma tissue, nonneoplastic brain tissue, or PBMCs (not recorded which). In DNA form, the CDR3 reads TGCAGTGCTAGTCGGTCCACCGGTGAGCAGTTCCTC. Its protein product is CSASRSTGEQFL.